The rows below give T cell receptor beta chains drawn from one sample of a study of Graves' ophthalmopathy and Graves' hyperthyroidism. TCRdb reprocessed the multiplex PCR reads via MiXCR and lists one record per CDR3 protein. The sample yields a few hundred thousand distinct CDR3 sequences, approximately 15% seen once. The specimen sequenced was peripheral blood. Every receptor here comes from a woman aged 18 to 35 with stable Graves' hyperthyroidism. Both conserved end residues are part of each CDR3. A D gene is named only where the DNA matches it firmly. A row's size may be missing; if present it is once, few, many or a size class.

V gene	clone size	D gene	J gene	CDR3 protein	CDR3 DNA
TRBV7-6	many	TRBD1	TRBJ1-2	CASSSESGQGSGYTF	TGTGCCAGCAGCTCCGAATCGGGACAGGGGAGCGGCTACACCTTC
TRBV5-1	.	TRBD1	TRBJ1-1	CASSLEGAAGTEAFF	TGCGCCAGCAGCTTGGAGGGGGCCGCGGGGACTGAAGCTTTCTTT
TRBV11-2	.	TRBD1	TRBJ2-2	CASSLPSRQGLPGELFF	TGTGCCAGCAGCCTCCCCAGTCGACAGGGTCTCCCCGGGGAGCTGTTTTTT
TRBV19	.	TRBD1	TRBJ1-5	CASSSRDRRPVGQPQHF	TGTGCCAGTAGTTCCCGGGACAGACGGCCGGTTGGTCAGCCCCAGCATTTT
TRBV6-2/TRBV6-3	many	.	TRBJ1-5	CASYDQYSNQPQHF	TGTGCCAGCTATGACCAATATAGCAATCAGCCCCAGCATTTT
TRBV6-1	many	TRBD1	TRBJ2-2	CATQQGTNTGELFF	TGTGCCACCCAACAGGGGACGAACACCGGGGAGCTGTTTTTT
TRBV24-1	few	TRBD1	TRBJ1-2	CATSDPQGAYGYTF	TGTGCCACCAGTGATCCACAGGGGGCCTATGGCTACACCTTC
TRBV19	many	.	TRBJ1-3	CASSIGGRDTIYF	TGTGCCAGTAGTATAGGAGGGCGCGACACCATATATTTT
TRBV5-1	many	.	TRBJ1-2	CASSLDRGYTF	TGCGCCAGCAGCTTGGATCGTGGCTACACCTTC
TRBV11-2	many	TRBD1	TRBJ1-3	CASSPQGKVGNTIYF	TGTGCCAGCAGCCCACAGGGGAAGGTTGGAAACACCATATATTTT
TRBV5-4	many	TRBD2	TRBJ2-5	CASSPWRGQETQYF	TGTGCCAGCAGCCCCTGGCGGGGGCAAGAGACCCAGTACTTC
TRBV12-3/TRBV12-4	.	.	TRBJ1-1	CASSLWGGDAEAFF	TGTGCCAGCAGTTTATGGGGGGGGGACGCTGAAGCTTTCTTT